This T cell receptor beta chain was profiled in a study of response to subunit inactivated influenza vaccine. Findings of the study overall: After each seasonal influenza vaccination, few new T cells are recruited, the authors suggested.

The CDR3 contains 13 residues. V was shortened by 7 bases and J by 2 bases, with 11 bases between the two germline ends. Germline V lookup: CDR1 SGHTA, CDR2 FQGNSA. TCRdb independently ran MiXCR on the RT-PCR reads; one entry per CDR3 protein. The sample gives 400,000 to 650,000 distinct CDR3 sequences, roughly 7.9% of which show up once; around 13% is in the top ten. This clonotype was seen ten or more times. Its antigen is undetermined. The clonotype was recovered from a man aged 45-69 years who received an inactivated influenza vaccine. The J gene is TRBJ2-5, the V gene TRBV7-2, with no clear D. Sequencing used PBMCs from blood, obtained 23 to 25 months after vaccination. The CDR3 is CASTEAAQETQYF. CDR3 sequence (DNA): TGTGCCAGCACTGAGGCAGCTCAAGAGACCCAGTACTTC. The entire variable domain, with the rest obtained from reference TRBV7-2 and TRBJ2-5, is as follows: GAGVSQSPSNKVTEKGKDVELRCDPISGHTALYWYRQSLGQGLEFLIYFQGNSAPDKSGLPSDRFSAERTGGSVSTLTIQRTQQEDSAVYLCASTEAAQETQYFGPGTRLLVL.